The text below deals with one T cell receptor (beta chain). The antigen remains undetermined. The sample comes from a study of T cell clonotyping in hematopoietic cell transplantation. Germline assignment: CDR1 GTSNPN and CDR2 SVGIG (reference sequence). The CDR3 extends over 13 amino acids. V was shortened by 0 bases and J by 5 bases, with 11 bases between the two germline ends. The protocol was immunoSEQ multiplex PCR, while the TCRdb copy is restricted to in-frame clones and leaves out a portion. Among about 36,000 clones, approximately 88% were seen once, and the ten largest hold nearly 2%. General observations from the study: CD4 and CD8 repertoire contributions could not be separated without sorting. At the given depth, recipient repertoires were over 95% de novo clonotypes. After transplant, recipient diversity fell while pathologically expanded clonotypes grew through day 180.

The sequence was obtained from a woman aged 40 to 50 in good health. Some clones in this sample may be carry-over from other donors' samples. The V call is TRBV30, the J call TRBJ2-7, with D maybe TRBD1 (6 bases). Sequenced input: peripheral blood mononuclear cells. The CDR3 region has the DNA TGTGCCTGGAGTGTTCAGGGGTCCGACGAGCAGTACTTC. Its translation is CAWSVQGSDEQYF.